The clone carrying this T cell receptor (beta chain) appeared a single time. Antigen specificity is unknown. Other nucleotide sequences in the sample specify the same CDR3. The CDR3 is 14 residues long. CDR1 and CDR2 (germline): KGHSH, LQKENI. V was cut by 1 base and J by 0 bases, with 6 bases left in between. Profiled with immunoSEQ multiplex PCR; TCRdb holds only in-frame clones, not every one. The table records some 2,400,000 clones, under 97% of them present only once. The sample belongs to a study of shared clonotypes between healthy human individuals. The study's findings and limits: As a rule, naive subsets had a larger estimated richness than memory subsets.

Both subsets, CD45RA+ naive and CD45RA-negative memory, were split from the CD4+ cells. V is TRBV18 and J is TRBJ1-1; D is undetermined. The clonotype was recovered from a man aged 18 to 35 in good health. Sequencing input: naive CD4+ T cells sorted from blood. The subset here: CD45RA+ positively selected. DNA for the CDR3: TGTGCCAGCTCACCACAGGGTCTGAACACTGAAGCTTTCTTT. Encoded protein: CASSPQGLNTEAFF.